This T cell receptor (beta chain) was obtained from a study of blood T cells in healthy people across ages. Study results and caveats: CMV status of donors was unknown, possibly confounding expanded clonotype changes.

In regard to this clonotype: Its target is unknown.

The CDR3 runs 13 residues. Germline CDR1 is MNHEY and CDR2 is SMNVEV (reference sequence). The V segment lost 3 bases and the J segment 6 bases; nucleotides outside the gene matches: 4. Through a sample-barcoded 5' primer and a J-beta primer mix, a second PCR was run for 7 to 11 cycles. MiXCR was run by TCRdb on the 5' RACE reads, yielding one entry per CDR3 protein. The repertoire consists of 1.5 million or so distinct CDR3 sequences, with less than 45% occurring once and the leading ten covering about 4.1%. Sample: blood. J is TRBJ2-7 and V is TRBV27; TRBD2 matches at 8 bases. This clonotype was obtained from a woman aged 18 to 35 in good health. In nucleotides, the CDR3 is TGTGCCAGCAGTTTCCCCGGGGGGGGCGAGCAGTACTTC. Amino acids: CASSFPGGGEQYF.